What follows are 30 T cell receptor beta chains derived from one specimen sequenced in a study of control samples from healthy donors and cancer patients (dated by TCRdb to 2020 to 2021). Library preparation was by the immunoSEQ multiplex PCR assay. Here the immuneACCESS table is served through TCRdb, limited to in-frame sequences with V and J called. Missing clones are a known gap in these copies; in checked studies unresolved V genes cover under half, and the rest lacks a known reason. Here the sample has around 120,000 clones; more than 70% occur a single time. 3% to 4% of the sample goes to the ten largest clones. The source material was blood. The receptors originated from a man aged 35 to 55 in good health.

CDR3 bases: TGTGCCAGCAGTTTTCGGGGAGTGAACACTGAAGCTTTCTTT. This codes for CASSFRGVNTEAFF. This sequence joins TRBV27 and TRBJ1-1, with D uncertain. Per the germline V gene, CDR1 is MNHEY and CDR2 is SMNVEV (reference sequence). CDR3 length: 14 amino acids. Trimming took off 3 bases at V and 0 bases at J, with 8 bases between the two ends.

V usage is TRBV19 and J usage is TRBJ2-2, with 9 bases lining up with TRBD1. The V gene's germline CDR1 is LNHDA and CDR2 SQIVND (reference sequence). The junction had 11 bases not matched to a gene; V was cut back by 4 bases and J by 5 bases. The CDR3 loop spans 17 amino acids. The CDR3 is CASSNLEGQGTTGELFF. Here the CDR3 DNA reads TGTGCCAGTAGTAATTTGGAGGGACAGGGTACGACCGGGGAGCTGTTTTTT.

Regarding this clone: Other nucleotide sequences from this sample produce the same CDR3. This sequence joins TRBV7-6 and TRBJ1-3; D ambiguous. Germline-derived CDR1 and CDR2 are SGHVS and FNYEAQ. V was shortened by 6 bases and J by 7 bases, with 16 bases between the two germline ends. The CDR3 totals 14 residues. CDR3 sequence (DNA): TGTGCCAGCAGTCTAACCTACAGAGGTAACACCATATATTTT. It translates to CASSLTYRGNTIYF.

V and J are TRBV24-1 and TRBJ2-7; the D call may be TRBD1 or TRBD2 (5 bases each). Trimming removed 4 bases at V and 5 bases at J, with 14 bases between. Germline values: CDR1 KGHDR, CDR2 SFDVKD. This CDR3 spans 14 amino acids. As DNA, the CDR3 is TGTGCCACCAGTGACCCTGGCAGGGACGACGAGCAGTACTTC. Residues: CATSDPGRDDEQYF.

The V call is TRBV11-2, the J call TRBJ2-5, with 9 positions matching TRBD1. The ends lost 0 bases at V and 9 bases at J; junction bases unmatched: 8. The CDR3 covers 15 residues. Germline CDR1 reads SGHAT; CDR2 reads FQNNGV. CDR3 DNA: TGTGCCAGCAGCTTAGAACAGGGGGCTACCAGGGCCCAGTACTTC. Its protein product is CASSLEQGATRAQYF.

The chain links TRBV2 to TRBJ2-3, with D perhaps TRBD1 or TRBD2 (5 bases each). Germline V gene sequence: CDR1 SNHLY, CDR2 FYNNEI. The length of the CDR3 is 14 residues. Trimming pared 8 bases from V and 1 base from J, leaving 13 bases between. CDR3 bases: TGTGCCAGCGATTTGGGACGAGGCACAGATACGCAGTATTTT. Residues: CASDLGRGTDTQYF.

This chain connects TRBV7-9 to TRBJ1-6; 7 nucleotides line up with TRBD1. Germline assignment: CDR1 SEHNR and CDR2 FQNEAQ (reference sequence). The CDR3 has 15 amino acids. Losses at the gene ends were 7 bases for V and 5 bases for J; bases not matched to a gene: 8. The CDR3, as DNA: TGTGCCAGCACCTTGGGGGACAGTAATAATTCACCCCTCCACTTT. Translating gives CASTLGDSNNSPLHF.

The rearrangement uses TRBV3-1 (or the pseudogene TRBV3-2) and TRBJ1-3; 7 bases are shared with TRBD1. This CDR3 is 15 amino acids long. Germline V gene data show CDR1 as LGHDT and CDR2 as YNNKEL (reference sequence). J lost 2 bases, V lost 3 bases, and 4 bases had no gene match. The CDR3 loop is CASSHRQGTGNTIYF. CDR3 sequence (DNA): TGTGCCAGCAGCCATAGACAGGGTACTGGAAACACCATATATTTT.

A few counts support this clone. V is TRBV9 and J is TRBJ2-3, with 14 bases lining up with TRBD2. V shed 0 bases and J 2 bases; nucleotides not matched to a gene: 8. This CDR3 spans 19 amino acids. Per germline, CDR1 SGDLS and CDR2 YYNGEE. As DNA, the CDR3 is TGTGCCAGCAGCGTAGGTCCTTGGACTAGCGGGGGGAACACAGATACGCAGTATTTT. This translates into CASSVGPWTSGGNTDTQYF.

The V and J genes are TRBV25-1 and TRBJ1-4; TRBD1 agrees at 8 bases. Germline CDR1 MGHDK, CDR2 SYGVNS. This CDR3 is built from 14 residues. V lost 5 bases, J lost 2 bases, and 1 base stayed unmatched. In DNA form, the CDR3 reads TGTGCCAGCAGTACAGGGGGTACTAATGAAAAACTGTTTTTT. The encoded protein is CASSTGGTNEKLFF. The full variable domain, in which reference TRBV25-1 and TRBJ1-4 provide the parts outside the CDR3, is EADIYQTPRYLVIGTGKKITLECSQTMGHDKMYWYQQDPGMELHLIHYSYGVNSTEKGDLSSESTVSRIRTEHFPLTLESARPSHTSQYLCASSTGGTNEKLFFGSGTQLSVL.

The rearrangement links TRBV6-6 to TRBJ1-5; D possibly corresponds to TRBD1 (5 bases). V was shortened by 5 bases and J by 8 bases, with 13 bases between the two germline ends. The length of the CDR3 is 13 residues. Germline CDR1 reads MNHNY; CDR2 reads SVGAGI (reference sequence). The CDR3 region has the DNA TGTGCCAGCAGTCGGGGACGGGAGGAGCCCCAGCATTTT. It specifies CASSRGREEPQHF.

This CDR3 is CASSDGLASYEQYF. CDR3 coding DNA: TGTGCCAGCAGTGACGGACTAGCATCCTACGAGCAGTACTTC. This rearrangement joins TRBV2 to TRBJ2-7; 8 bases align to TRBD2. CDR3 length: 14 residues. After removal of 3 bases from V and 1 base from J, the junction contained 2 bases not matched to a gene. Germline V gene data show CDR1 as SNHLY and CDR2 as FYNNEI.

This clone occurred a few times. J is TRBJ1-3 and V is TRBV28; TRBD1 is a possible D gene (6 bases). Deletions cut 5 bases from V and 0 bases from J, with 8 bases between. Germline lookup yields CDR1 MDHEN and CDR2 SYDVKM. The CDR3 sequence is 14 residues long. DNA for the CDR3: TGTGCCAGCAGTGTGGACAGCTCTGGAAACACCATATATTTT. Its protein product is CASSVDSSGNTIYF.

The CDR3 spells CASSYLGQGSYGYTF. CDR3 DNA sequence: TGTGCCAGCAGTTACTTGGGACAGGGTAGCTATGGCTACACCTTC. The rearrangement uses TRBV6-6 and TRBJ1-2; the match to TRBD1 covers 9 bases. The germline CDR1 and CDR2 sequences are MNHNY and SVGAGI (reference sequence). The CDR3 consists of 15 residues. With V trimmed by 1 base and J by 4 bases, 4 bases remained unmatched.

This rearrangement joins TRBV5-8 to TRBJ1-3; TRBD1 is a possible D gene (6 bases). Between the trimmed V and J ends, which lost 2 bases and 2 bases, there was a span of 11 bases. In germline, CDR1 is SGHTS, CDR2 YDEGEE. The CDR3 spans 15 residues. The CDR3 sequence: CASSFWGLAGNTIYF. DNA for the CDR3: TGTGCCAGCAGCTTTTGGGGGCTGGCTGGAAACACCATATATTTT.

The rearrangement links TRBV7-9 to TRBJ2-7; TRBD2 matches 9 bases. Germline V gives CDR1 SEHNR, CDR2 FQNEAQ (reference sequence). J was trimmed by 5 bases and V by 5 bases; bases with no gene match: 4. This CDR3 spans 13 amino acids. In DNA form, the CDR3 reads TGTGCCAGCAGCAGCGGGGGGCTGGACGAGCAGTACTTC. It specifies CASSSGGLDEQYF.

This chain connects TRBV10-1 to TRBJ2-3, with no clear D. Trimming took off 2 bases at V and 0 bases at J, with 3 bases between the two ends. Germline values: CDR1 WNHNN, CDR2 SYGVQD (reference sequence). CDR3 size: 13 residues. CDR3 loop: CASSEASTDTQYF. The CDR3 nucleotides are TGCGCCAGCAGTGAGGCGAGCACAGATACGCAGTATTTT.

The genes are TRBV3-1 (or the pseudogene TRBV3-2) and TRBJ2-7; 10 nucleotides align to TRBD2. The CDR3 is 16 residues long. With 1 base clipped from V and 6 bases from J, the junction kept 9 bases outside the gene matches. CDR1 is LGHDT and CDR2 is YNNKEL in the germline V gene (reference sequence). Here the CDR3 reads CASSQGLSGGVAEQYF. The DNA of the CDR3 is TGTGCCAGCAGCCAAGGGTTGAGCGGGGGGGTCGCCGAGCAGTACTTC.

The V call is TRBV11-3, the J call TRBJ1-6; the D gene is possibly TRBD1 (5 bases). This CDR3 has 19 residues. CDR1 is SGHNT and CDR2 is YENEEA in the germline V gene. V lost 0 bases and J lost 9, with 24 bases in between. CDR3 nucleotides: TGTGCCAGCAGCTTAGAGGTGGGGACCAGGACAAAGTGGAGTTCACCCCTCCACTTT. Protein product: CASSLEVGTRTKWSSPLHF.

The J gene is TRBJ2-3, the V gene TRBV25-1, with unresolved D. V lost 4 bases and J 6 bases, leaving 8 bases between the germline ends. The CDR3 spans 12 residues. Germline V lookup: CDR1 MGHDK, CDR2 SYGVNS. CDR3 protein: CASSARLDTQYF. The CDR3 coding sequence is TGTGCCAGCAGTGCCAGGTTGGATACGCAGTATTTT.

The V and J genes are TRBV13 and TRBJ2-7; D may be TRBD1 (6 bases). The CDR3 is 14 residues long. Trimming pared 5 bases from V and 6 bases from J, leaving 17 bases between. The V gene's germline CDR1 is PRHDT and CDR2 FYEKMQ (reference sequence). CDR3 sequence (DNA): TGTGCCAGCAGCACCCAACAGGGTTTGGGCGAGCAGTACTTC. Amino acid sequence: CASSTQQGLGEQYF.

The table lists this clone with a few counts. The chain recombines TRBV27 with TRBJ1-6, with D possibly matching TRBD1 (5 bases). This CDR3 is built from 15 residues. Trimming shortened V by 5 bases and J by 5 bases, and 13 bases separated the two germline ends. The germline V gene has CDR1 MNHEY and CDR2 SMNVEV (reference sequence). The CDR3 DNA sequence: TGTGCCAGCAGTAGCAGCAGGGTCAATAATTCACCCCTCCACTTT. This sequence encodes CASSSSRVNNSPLHF.

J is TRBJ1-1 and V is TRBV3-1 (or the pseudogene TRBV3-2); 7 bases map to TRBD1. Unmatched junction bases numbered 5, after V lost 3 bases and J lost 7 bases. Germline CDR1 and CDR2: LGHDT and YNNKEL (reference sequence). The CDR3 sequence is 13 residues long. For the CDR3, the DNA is TGTGCCAGCAGCCAGTACAGGGGTGGTGAAGCTTTCTTT. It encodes CASSQYRGGEAFF.

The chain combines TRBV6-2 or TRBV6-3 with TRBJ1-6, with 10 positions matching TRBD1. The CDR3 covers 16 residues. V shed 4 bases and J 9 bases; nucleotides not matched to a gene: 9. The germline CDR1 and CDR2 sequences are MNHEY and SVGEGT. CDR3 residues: CASSFPTGQGFSPLHF. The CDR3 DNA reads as TGTGCCAGCAGTTTCCCAACGGGACAGGGGTTTTCACCCCTCCACTTT.

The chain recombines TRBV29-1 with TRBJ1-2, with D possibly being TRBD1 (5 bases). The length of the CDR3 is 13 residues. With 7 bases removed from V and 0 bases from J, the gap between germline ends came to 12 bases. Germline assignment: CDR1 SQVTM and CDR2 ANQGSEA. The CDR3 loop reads CSASDKTNYGYTF. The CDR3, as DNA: TGCAGCGCTTCGGACAAAACTAACTATGGCTACACCTTC.

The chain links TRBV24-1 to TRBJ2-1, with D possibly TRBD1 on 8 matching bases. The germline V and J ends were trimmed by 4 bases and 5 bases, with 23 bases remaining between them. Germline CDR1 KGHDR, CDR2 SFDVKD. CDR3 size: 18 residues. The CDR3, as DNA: TGTGCCACCAGTGACCCCCAGCAGGGGGCCGGGAGGAACAATGAGCAGTTCTTC. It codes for CATSDPQQGAGRNNEQFF.

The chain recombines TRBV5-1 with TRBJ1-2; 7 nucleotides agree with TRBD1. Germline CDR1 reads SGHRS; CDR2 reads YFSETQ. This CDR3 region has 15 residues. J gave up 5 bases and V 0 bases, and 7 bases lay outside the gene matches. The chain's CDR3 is CASSLGGQTNYGYTF. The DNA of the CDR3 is TGCGCCAGCAGCTTGGGGGGACAGACGAATTATGGCTACACCTTC.

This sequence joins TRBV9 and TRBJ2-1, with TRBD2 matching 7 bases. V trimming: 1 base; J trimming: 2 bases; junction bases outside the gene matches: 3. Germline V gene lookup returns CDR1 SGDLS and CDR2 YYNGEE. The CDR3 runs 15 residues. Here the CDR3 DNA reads TGTGCCAGCAGCGTAAGTCTAGCGGCCTACAATGAGCAGTTCTTC. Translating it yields CASSVSLAAYNEQFF.

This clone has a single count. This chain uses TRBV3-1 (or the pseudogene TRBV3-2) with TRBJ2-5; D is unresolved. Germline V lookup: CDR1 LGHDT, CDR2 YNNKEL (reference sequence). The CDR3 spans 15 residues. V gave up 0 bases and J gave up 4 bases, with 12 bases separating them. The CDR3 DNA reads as TGTGCCAGCAGCCAAGATTGGGCCACTCTAGAGACCCAGTACTTC. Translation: CASSQDWATLETQYF.

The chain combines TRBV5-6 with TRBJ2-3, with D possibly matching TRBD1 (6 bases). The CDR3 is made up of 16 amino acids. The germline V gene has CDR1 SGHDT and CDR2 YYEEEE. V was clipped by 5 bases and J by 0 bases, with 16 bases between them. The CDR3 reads CASSREQGYSTDTQYF. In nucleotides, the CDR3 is TGTGCCAGCAGTCGAGAACAGGGTTATAGCACAGATACGCAGTATTTT.